These 28 T cell receptor beta chains were sequenced from one sample in a study of early stage breast cancer tumors. The repertoire was sequenced with immunoSEQ multiplex PCR; TCRdb's copy has only in-frame clones and lacks some. Here the sample spans tens of thousands of clones, roughly four fifths being singletons. Sequenced material: blood. The receptors originated from a person aged 40 to 50 with breast cancer.

The CDR3 here is CSARRMAEAFF. The CDR3 DNA follows: TGCAGTGCTAGACGGATGGCTGAAGCTTTCTTT. The chain has TRBV20-1 and TRBJ1-1; no clear D gene. Trimming took off 2 bases at V and 6 bases at J, with 7 bases between the two ends. CDR1 is DFQATT, CDR2 SNEGSKA, per germline (reference sequence). CDR3 length: 11 residues.

The chain couples TRBV5-1 to TRBJ2-5; the match to TRBD1 covers 8 bases. Germline lookup yields CDR1 SGHRS and CDR2 YFSETQ. V shed 4 bases, J shed 5 bases, and the junction held 7 bases outside the gene matches. The CDR3 is made up of 14 amino acids. CDR3 amino acids: CASSQQGARETQYF. The CDR3 DNA sequence: TGCGCCAGCAGCCAGCAGGGGGCTAGGGAGACCCAGTACTTC. The full variable domain, completed using reference TRBV5-1 and TRBJ2-5, is KAGVTQTPRYLIKTRGQQVTLSCSPISGHRSVSWYQQTPGQGLQFLFEYFSETQRNKGNFPGRFSGRQFSNSRSEMNVSTLELGDSALYLCASSQQGARETQYFGPGTRLLVL.

The V call is TRBV7-2, the J call TRBJ2-5, with 7 bases aligning to TRBD2. Germline CDR1 reads SGHTA; CDR2 reads FQGNSA. This CDR3 has 14 amino acids. Trimming at V came to 5 bases and at J to 2 bases, leaving 5 bases not matched to a gene. The CDR3 sequence is CASSATSAQETQYF. For the CDR3, the DNA is TGTGCCAGCAGCGCTACTAGCGCACAAGAGACCCAGTACTTC.

This sequence joins TRBV15 and TRBJ1-2; tentatively, D is TRBD1 (5 bases). Trimming removed 3 bases from V and 3 bases from J, with 11 bases in between. CDR3 size: 14 residues. In germline, CDR1 is LNHNV, CDR2 YYDKDF (reference sequence). Written as DNA, the CDR3 is TGTGCCACCAGCAGGCCCGGCAGGGACTATGGCTACACCTTC. Its translation: CATSRPGRDYGYTF.

CDR3 nucleotide sequence: TGTGCCAGTAGTAACCCTGACCGGGGAGGCTACACCTTC. Residues: CASSNPDRGGYTF. The rearrangement uses TRBV19 and TRBJ1-2; D gene uncertain. There are 13 residues in the CDR3. Germline CDR1 LNHDA, CDR2 SQIVND (reference sequence). V was trimmed by 4 bases and J by 8 bases, leaving 14 bases between them.

The chain carries TRBV19 and TRBJ2-3, with D perhaps assigned TRBD1 or TRBD2 (5 bases each). Trimming removed 6 bases from V and 5 bases from J, with 15 bases in between. The CDR3 extends over 14 amino acids. Germline lookup yields CDR1 LNHDA and CDR2 SQIVND (reference sequence). The DNA for the CDR3 is TGTGCCAGTAGCATGTTGGGGGTGAAAGATACGCAGTATTTT. This codes for CASSMLGVKDTQYF. The full variable domain, with the rest looked up from reference TRBV19 and TRBJ2-3, is DGGITQSPKYLFRKEGQNVTLSCEQNLNHDAMYWYRQDPGQGLRLIYYSQIVNDFQKGDIAEGYSVSREKKESFPLTVTSAQKNPTAFYLCASSMLGVKDTQYFGPGTRLTVL.

This clone was found a few times. V usage is TRBV7-2 and J usage is TRBJ2-1; no clear D gene. Per germline, CDR1 SGHTA and CDR2 FQGNSA. V shed 11 bases and J shed 8 bases, with 28 bases lying between them. The CDR3 extends over 16 amino acids. CDR3 DNA sequence: TGTGCCGTACGTATATTGCTCGGGCCTAGGTTTTATGAGCAGTTCTTC. Translated, it gives CAVRILLGPRFYEQFF.

This clone was detected once. The chain carries TRBV30 and TRBJ2-5; TRBD1 or TRBD2 may be the D gene (5 bases each). From germline, CDR1 is GTSNPN and CDR2 SVGIG (reference sequence). V was shortened by 1 base and J by 5 bases, with 17 bases between the two germline ends. The CDR3 is 15 amino acids. The CDR3 DNA sequence: TGTGCCTGGAGTGGGTCTGGGACGGTCGTGGAGACCCAGTACTTC. Protein: CAWSGSGTVVETQYF.

CDR3 amino acids: CASSSGLAGQETQYF. CDR3 DNA sequence: TGTGCCAGCAGCTCCGGACTAGCGGGCCAAGAGACCCAGTACTTC. V gene TRBV7-3 combines with J gene TRBJ2-5, with TRBD2 matching over 11 bases. The CDR3 is 15 residues long. Trimming removed 4 bases from V and 1 base from J; junction bases left unmatched: 2. Per germline, CDR1 SGHTA and CDR2 FQGTGA.

This rearrangement joins TRBV7-9 to TRBJ1-2; a weak D match, TRBD1 (5 bases). The germline V gene encodes CDR1 SEHNR and CDR2 FQNEAQ (reference sequence). The CDR3 contains 15 residues. Between the trimmed V and J ends, which lost 5 bases and 6 bases, there was a span of 19 bases. The DNA for the CDR3 is TGTGCCAGCAGCCCAAGAACCCCGGGGCTCGATGGCTACACCTTC. Its translation: CASSPRTPGLDGYTF.

The chain links TRBV28 to TRBJ1-4, with D perhaps matching TRBD1 (5 bases). Trimming removed 3 bases from V and 10 bases from J, with 18 bases in between. Looked up from germline, CDR1 is MDHEN and CDR2 is SYDVKM. CDR3 size: 15 residues. The CDR3 DNA is TGTGCCAGCAGTTTGGATTCCAGGGAGGGCGGAAAACTGTTTTTT. Its protein product is CASSLDSREGGKLFF. Full variable domain (missing parts from reference TRBV28 and TRBJ1-4): DVKVTQSSRYLVKRTGEKVFLECVQDMDHENMFWYRQDPGLGLRLIYFSYDVKMKEKGDIPEGYSVSREKKERFSLILESASTNQTSMYLCASSLDSREGGKLFFGSGTQLSVL.

This chain uses TRBV4-2 with TRBJ2-5; 7 bases match TRBD2. Germline V gives CDR1 LGHNA, CDR2 YNFKEQ. Trimming removed 4 bases from V and 4 bases from J; junction bases left unmatched: 9. This CDR3 region has 15 residues. In nucleotides, the CDR3 is TGTGCCAGCAGCCGAACCCGGGAGGAACGAGAGACCCAGTACTTC. Protein: CASSRTREERETQYF.

This clone occurred a few times. The V and J genes are TRBV5-1 and TRBJ1-2, with D possibly being TRBD1 (5 bases). Germline-derived CDR1 and CDR2 are SGHRS and YFSETQ. The V end lost 5 bases, the J end lost 6 bases, and 11 bases lay between the germline ends. The CDR3 is made up of 12 amino acids. The chain's CDR3 is CASRAGLHGYTF. The DNA for the CDR3 is TGCGCCAGCAGGGCAGGGCTTCATGGCTACACCTTC.

The chain links TRBV28 to TRBJ1-1; TRBD1 matches 8 bases. V was pared by 4 bases and J by 2 bases, with 9 bases of the junction left unmatched. Germline V lookup: CDR1 MDHEN, CDR2 SYDVKM. CDR3 length equals 16 residues. CDR3 in DNA: TGTGCCAGCAGTTCTCCCGGGACAGGAGCAAACACTGAAGCTTTCTTT. This sequence encodes CASSSPGTGANTEAFF. Full variable domain (rest looked up from reference TRBV28 and TRBJ1-1): DVKVTQSSRYLVKRTGEKVFLECVQDMDHENMFWYRQDPGLGLRLIYFSYDVKMKEKGDIPEGYSVSREKKERFSLILESASTNQTSMYLCASSSPGTGANTEAFFGQGTRLTVV.

The chain couples TRBV5-6 to TRBJ2-1; 13 nucleotides align to TRBD2. CDR3 length equals 17 residues. Trimming cost V 4 bases and J 8 bases; bases outside gene matches: 12. Germline V gene sequence: CDR1 SGHDT, CDR2 YYEEEE. The CDR3 loop reads CASSVTSGRARSYEQFF. DNA of the CDR3: TGTGCCAGCAGCGTAACTAGCGGGAGGGCCCGAAGCTATGAGCAGTTCTTC.

The V call is TRBV15, the J call TRBJ1-3; unclear D gene. CDR1 is LNHNV, CDR2 YYDKDF, per germline (reference sequence). Trimming cost V 1 base and J 3 bases, with 7 bases left between them. This CDR3 region has 14 residues. CDR3 in amino acids: CATSRGSFGNTIYF. CDR3 coding DNA: TGTGCCACCAGCAGAGGGTCGTTTGGAAACACCATATATTTT. The whole variable domain, filled in from reference TRBV15 and TRBJ1-3, reads DAMVIQNPRYQVTQFGKPVTLSCSQTLNHNVMYWYQQKSSQAPKLLFHYYDKDFNNEADTPDNFQSRRPNTSFCFLDIRSPGLGDTAMYLCATSRGSFGNTIYFGEGSWLTVV.

A single count supports this clone. The chain has TRBV10-3 and TRBJ2-1, with TRBD2 matching 12 bases. Looked up from germline, CDR1 is ENHRY and CDR2 is SYGVKD. The CDR3 loop spans 16 amino acids. V lost 3 bases to trimming and J lost 8 bases; unmatched junction nucleotides: 8. The CDR3: CAISDSRLAGAYEQFF. As DNA, the CDR3 is TGTGCCATCAGTGATTCCCGACTAGCGGGAGCGTATGAGCAGTTCTTC.

The V call is TRBV7-8, the J call TRBJ2-7; D is undetermined. This CDR3 is 12 amino acids long. Germline lookup yields CDR1 SGHVS and CDR2 FQNEAQ. V was shortened by 1 base and J by 6 bases, with 7 bases between the two germline ends. The chain's CDR3 is CASSLVFGEQYF. DNA of the CDR3: TGTGCCAGCAGCTTAGTATTTGGCGAGCAGTACTTC.

The chain combines TRBV7-8 with TRBJ1-2, with 7 bases aligning to TRBD1. CDR3 size: 18 residues. The V gene end was trimmed by 1 base and the J gene end by 6 bases; junction bases not matched to a gene: 17. CDR1 is SGHVS and CDR2 is FQNEAQ in the germline V gene. The CDR3 sequence: CASSLGRRSRGLGDGYTF. The CDR3, as DNA: TGTGCCAGCAGCTTAGGAAGGAGGTCGAGGGGGCTAGGAGATGGCTACACCTTC.

CDR3 sequence reads: CATSSRQTLAEIQYF. DNA of the CDR3: TGTGCCACCAGCAGTCGGCAAACGTTGGCGGAGATCCAGTACTTC. The chain couples TRBV15 to TRBJ2-7; no definite D call. V gave up 3 bases and J gave up 10 bases, with 22 bases separating them. This CDR3 is 15 amino acids long. Germline CDR1 LNHNV, CDR2 YYDKDF (reference sequence). Variable domain in full (rest from reference TRBV15 and TRBJ2-7): DAMVIQNPRYQVTQFGKPVTLSCSQTLNHNVMYWYQQKSSQAPKLLFHYYDKDFNNEADTPDNFQSRRPNTSFCFLDIRSPGLGDTAMYLCATSSRQTLAEIQYFGPGTRLTVT.

V gene TRBV29-1 combines with J gene TRBJ2-1; possible D gene TRBD2, 6 bases. The CDR3 has 10 residues. Germline V gene lookup returns CDR1 SQVTM and CDR2 ANQGSEA. The CDR3 bases are TGCAGGGCAGGAGGGAATGAGCAGTTCTTC. This encodes CRAGGNEQFF.

The J gene is TRBJ2-1, the V gene TRBV5-4; a weak D match, TRBD2 (6 bases). Germline CDR1 is SGHNT and CDR2 is YYREEE (reference sequence). V was trimmed by 4 bases and J by 5 bases, leaving 16 bases between them. The CDR3 spans 15 residues. The CDR3 nucleotides read TGTGCCAGCAGCACGGGACTCCCGCTAGACAATGAGCAGTTCTTC. It translates to CASSTGLPLDNEQFF. The full variable domain, with the rest looked up from reference TRBV5-4 and TRBJ2-1, is ETGVTQSPTHLIKTRGQQVTLRCSSQSGHNTVSWYQQALGQGPQFIFQYYREEENGRGNFPPRFSGLQFPNYSSELNVNALELDDSALYLCASSTGLPLDNEQFFGPGTRLTVL.

The count of this clone is one. V is TRBV28 and J is TRBJ2-2, with D perhaps matching TRBD2 (5 bases). The CDR3 contains 13 residues. Germline-derived CDR1 and CDR2 are MDHEN and SYDVKM. The V gene lost 6 bases and the J gene lost 5 bases, with 10 bases spanning the gap. The CDR3 sequence: CASRKRSTGELFF. For the CDR3, the DNA is TGTGCCAGCAGAAAGCGGAGTACCGGGGAGCTGTTTTTT.

The chain employs TRBV5-1 and TRBJ1-1, with 8 bases identical to TRBD1. This CDR3 spans 14 amino acids. The V segment lost 0 bases and the J segment 4 bases; nucleotides outside the gene matches: 2. Germline V gene lookup returns CDR1 SGHRS and CDR2 YFSETQ. The CDR3 DNA reads as TGCGCCAGCAGCTTGGGGACAGGGAGCACTGAAGCTTTCTTT. This translates into CASSLGTGSTEAFF.

The V and J genes are TRBV7-2 and TRBJ1-1, with TRBD1 identical over 8 bases. V lost 0 bases, J lost 6 bases, and 9 bases stayed unmatched. CDR3 length: 16 amino acids. Germline-derived CDR1 and CDR2 are SGHTA and FQGNSA. The CDR3 spells CASSLAPGGNVAEAFF. DNA for the CDR3: TGTGCCAGCAGCTTAGCGCCAGGGGGCAACGTCGCTGAAGCTTTCTTT.

This chain joins TRBV30 and TRBJ1-1, with 9 positions matching TRBD1. The length of the CDR3 is 13 residues. Looked up from germline, CDR1 is GTSNPN and CDR2 is SVGIG (reference sequence). With V trimmed by 4 bases and J by 3 bases, 3 bases remained unmatched. For the CDR3, the DNA is TGTGCCTGGACGGGACAGGGCGACACTGAAGCTTTCTTT. Translated: CAWTGQGDTEAFF.

This clone appeared a single time. The V gene is TRBV6-5, the J gene TRBJ2-1; D ambiguous. V lost 3 bases to trimming and J lost 5 bases, with 8 bases between them. CDR3 length equals 13 residues. Germline CDR1 MNHEY, CDR2 SVGAGI. The CDR3 loop is CASSYQVDNEQFF. The CDR3 bases are TGTGCCAGCAGTTATCAGGTCGACAATGAGCAGTTCTTC.

This sequence joins TRBV7-9 and TRBJ1-5; no clear D. Germline V gives CDR1 SEHNR, CDR2 FQNEAQ (reference sequence). Trimming pared 1 base from V and 0 bases from J, leaving 13 bases between. This CDR3 has 17 residues. The CDR3 protein is CASSLDTALYSNQPQHF. The CDR3 DNA sequence: TGTGCCAGCAGCTTAGATACAGCACTATATAGCAATCAGCCCCAGCATTTT.